This T cell receptor (beta chain) was captured by sequencing in a study of CD8+CD57+ T cells in acquired aplastic anemia. Study results and limitations: Patients had fewer than 35 CD8+ CDR3 sequences in common with controls (the shared set).

Comments on this clonotype: Antigen: not known.

Genomic DNA, serving as template, underwent TCR beta VDJ and CDR3 profiling. MiXCR was run by TCRdb on the reads, yielding one entry per CDR3 protein. The table lists about 180,000 distinct CDR3 sequences, approximately 48% of them singletons. The patients chosen for sequencing had shown expansion of CD8+CD57+ cells (detected by flow cytometry). Every patient was diagnosed with severe acquired aplastic anemia. V gave up 5 bases and J gave up 13 bases; unmatched junction bases: 8. CDR1 and CDR2 (germline): SNHLY, FYNNEI. This CDR3 has 13 residues. The rearrangement uses TRBV2 and TRBJ1-6; 7 positions match TRBD1. Sequenced: sorted CD4+, CD8+, or CD8+CD57+ T cells (not recorded which) from PBMCs. The TCR was taken from a human donor with aplastic anemia. The DNA for the CDR3 is TGTGCCAGCAGTAGACAGGGTAATCAGCCCCTCCACTTT. This translates into CASSRQGNQPLHF.